These T cell receptor beta chains were read from a single sample in a study of blood T cell repertoires in COVID-19. TCRdb's copy holds only in-frame clones and misses some; the assay was immunoSEQ multiplex PCR. The top ten clones hold about a tenth of a sample with approximately 250,000 clones, 88% of them seen once. The sequencing sample was made of peripheral blood. These receptor sequences come from a woman aged 65 to 85 with COVID-19, enrolled during active disease. The conserved cysteine and the conserved F or W are not part of the CDR3 here. Only some rows state a clone size, as once, few, many or a class for expanded clones.

>NA|TRBJ1-1|TRBV19
ASRLLGARTEAF
>NA|TRBJ2-7|TRBV3-1/TRBV3-2
ASSQEAGAYEQY
>NA|TRBJ1-2|TRBV7-3
ASSLGQGYGYT
>NA|TRBJ2-5|TRBV2
ASSPSSGSNGETQY
>NA|TRBJ2-1|TRBV19
ASSILALPNNEQF
>NA|TRBJ2-2|TRBV7-3
ASSLTSGRNTGELF
>NA|TRBJ2-7|TRBV7-2
ASSRTGLSSYEQY
>NA|TRBJ1-2|TRBV12-3/TRBV12-4
ASSLGTGHGYT
>NA|TRBJ2-7|TRBV15
ATSGGVRSSYEQY
>NA|TRBJ1-5|TRBV10-2
ASSSLTGLNQPQH
>NA|TRBJ2-5|TRBV7-8
ASSLNLVATY
>NA|TRBJ2-7|TRBV7-9
ASSLGAGKTYEQY
>NA|TRBJ1-2|TRBV30
AWSVGGAYGYT
>NA|TRBJ2-7|TRBV11-2
ASSLTSGGGEQY
>NA|TRBJ2-3|TRBV3-1/TRBV3-2
ASSQRVSTDTQY
>NA|TRBJ1-1|TRBV11-2
ASSLGQASREAF
>few|TRBJ1-2|TRBV27
ASSRPGGGLDYT
>NA|TRBJ2-5|TRBV5-1
ASSRGQGDNQETQY
>NA|TRBJ2-1|TRBV6-5
ASSYLTRAAPVEQF
>NA|TRBJ2-3|TRBV28
ASSLLQGAGTDTQY
>once|TRBJ2-1|TRBV28
ASSLPSGSRDEQF
>NA|TRBJ1-2|TRBV9
ASSVGGGFQGYGYT
>once|TRBJ2-1|TRBV29-1
SVEKLAGESNEQF
>NA|TRBJ2-7|TRBV27
ASSFMGGGLSYEQY
>NA|TRBJ2-7|TRBV2
ASSEHSGRHLEQY
>NA|TRBJ1-3|TRBV4-1
ASSQDRRSSGNTIY
>NA|TRBJ2-7|TRBV6-5
ASRKGQGENYEQY
>NA|TRBJ2-3|TRBV24-1
ATSQTGRRADTQY
>NA|TRBJ1-4|TRBV28
ASRAGQLNEKLF
>NA|TRBJ1-5|TRBV6-1
ASSEGRSSNQPQH
>NA|TRBJ1-2|TRBV5-1
ASSLASGVGGYT
>NA|TRBJ1-1|TRBV5-4
ASSFAQGLEAF
>medium-sized|TRBJ2-5|TRBV5-1
ASSSNWETQY